Each of the 23 T cell receptor beta chains below was sequenced from the same sample in a study of blood T cell repertoires in COVID-19. Assay: immunoSEQ multiplex PCR; the TCRdb copy retains only in-frame clones and omits some. The profile shows approximately 77,000 clones, roughly 88% of them singletons. The sample taken for sequencing was peripheral blood. The source of these receptors is a man aged 30-40 years with acute or convalescent COVID-19.

The CDR3 here is CASSLVSRGEQFF. As DNA, the CDR3 is TGTGCCAGCAGCTTAGTAAGCAGGGGTGAGCAGTTCTTC. The chain recombines TRBV11-3 with TRBJ2-1; D is possibly TRBD1 (6 bases). Germline V gene sequence: CDR1 SGHNT, CDR2 YENEEA. Trimming removed 1 base at V and 9 bases at J, with 10 bases between. This CDR3 has 13 residues.

V and J are TRBV7-8 and TRBJ2-7, with D perhaps matching TRBD1 (6 bases). V lost 0 bases, J lost 7 bases, and 7 bases lay in between. Germline lookup yields CDR1 SGHVS and CDR2 FQNEAQ. The CDR3 has 12 residues. The CDR3 loop is CASSLAQGEQYV. CDR3 sequence (DNA): TGTGCCAGCAGCTTAGCTCAGGGGGAGCAGTACGTC.

The chain joins TRBV11-2 to TRBJ1-1, with D tentatively TRBD1 (6 bases). The CDR3 is made up of 14 amino acids. V lost 5 bases and J lost 4, with 14 bases in between. Germline-derived CDR1 and CDR2 are SGHAT and FQNNGV. The CDR3 here is CASSNQGGGTEAFF. The CDR3 DNA reads as TGTGCCAGCAGCAATCAGGGAGGGGGCACTGAAGCTTTCTTT.

This chain uses TRBV7-2 with TRBJ1-5; D remains unclear. Trimming shortened V by 1 base and J by 6 bases, and 7 bases separated the two germline ends. The CDR3 contains 13 residues. CDR1 is SGHTA, CDR2 FQGNSA, per germline. Here the CDR3 reads CASSLERGQPQHF. In DNA form, the CDR3 reads TGTGCCAGCAGCTTAGAACGGGGTCAGCCCCAGCATTTT.

The J gene is TRBJ2-1, the V gene TRBV7-9; D gene uncertain. V lost 0 bases and J lost 5, with 8 bases in between. The length of the CDR3 is 14 residues. Germline CDR1 is SEHNR and CDR2 is FQNEAQ (reference sequence). CDR3 amino acids: CASSLAQLNNEQFF. The DNA for the CDR3 is TGTGCCAGCAGCTTAGCGCAACTTAACAATGAGCAGTTCTTC.

The chain uses TRBV7-2 and TRBJ2-1; D might be TRBD1 (5 bases). This CDR3 has 14 residues. Between the trimmed V and J ends, which lost 5 bases and 4 bases, there was a span of 12 bases. Germline values: CDR1 SGHTA, CDR2 FQGNSA. CDR3 coding DNA: TGTGCCAGCAGCCACCGGCCAGGGTACAATGAGCAGTTCTTC. It encodes CASSHRPGYNEQFF.

This chain connects TRBV24-1 to TRBJ1-2; D ambiguous. Trimming pared 3 bases from V and 4 bases from J, leaving 8 bases between. Germline-derived CDR1 and CDR2 are KGHDR and SFDVKD. There are 13 residues in the CDR3. The CDR3 here is CATSDPSFYGYTF. CDR3 in DNA: TGTGCCACCAGTGATCCGTCTTTCTATGGCTACACCTTC.

With regard to this clone: Other DNA sequences in the same sample also yield this CDR3. The rearrangement uses TRBV2 and TRBJ1-6; D gene ambiguous. The CDR3 consists of 14 residues. Germline lookup yields CDR1 SNHLY and CDR2 FYNNEI. V lost 3 bases and J 7 bases, leaving 10 bases between the germline ends. This CDR3 is CASSEGRRNSPLHF. The CDR3, as DNA: TGTGCCAGCAGTGAGGGTCGGAGAAATTCACCCCTCCACTTT.

The V call is TRBV2, the J call TRBJ2-7; D gene unclear. CDR1 SNHLY and CDR2 FYNNEI come from the germline V gene. The CDR3 is made up of 12 amino acids. V was trimmed by 6 bases and J by 7 bases, leaving 13 bases between them. CDR3 protein: CASRNTEFEQYV. CDR3 DNA: TGTGCCAGCAGAAACACAGAGTTTGAGCAGTACGTC.

This clone has a handful of counts. CDR3 region: CAWSVSGDYYQPQHF. In DNA, the CDR3 is TGTGCCTGGAGTGTGAGTGGGGACTACTATCAGCCCCAGCATTTT. The J gene is TRBJ1-5, the V gene TRBV30, with TRBD1 as a possible D gene (5 bases). In germline, CDR1 is GTSNPN, CDR2 SVGIG (reference sequence). With 0 bases removed from V and 5 bases from J, the gap between germline ends came to 14 bases. The CDR3 consists of 15 residues.

This rearrangement joins TRBV7-2 to TRBJ1-3; TRBD1 agrees at 10 bases. V lost 3 bases, J lost 2 bases, and 4 bases stayed unmatched. The CDR3 spans 16 residues. CDR1 and CDR2 from the germline V gene are SGHTA and FQGNSA. The CDR3 DNA is TGTGCCAGCAGCTTCTCGGGGACAGGGGCTGGAAACACCATATATTTT. Its protein product is CASSFSGTGAGNTIYF. Combining the CDR3 with reference TRBV7-2 and TRBJ1-3 gives the whole variable domain GAGVSQSPSNKVTEKGKDVELRCDPISGHTALYWYRQSLGQGLEFLIYFQGNSAPDKSGLPSDRFSAERTGGSVSTLTIQRTQQEDSAVYLCASSFSGTGAGNTIYFGEGSWLTVV.

The chain recombines TRBV5-6 with TRBJ1-4; 7 positions agree with TRBD1. This CDR3 region has 14 residues. Germline CDR1 is SGHDT and CDR2 is YYEEEE. The trim removed 0 bases at V and 8 bases at J, leaving 4 bases unmatched. The CDR3 sequence: CASSLVEGAEKLFF. CDR3 nucleotide sequence: TGTGCCAGCAGCTTGGTCGAGGGGGCGGAAAAACTGTTTTTT.

V and J are TRBV7-2 and TRBJ1-2; 8 nucleotides align to TRBD1. V lost 4 bases to trimming and J lost 6 bases; unmatched junction nucleotides: 10. Germline CDR1 reads SGHTA; CDR2 reads FQGNSA. This CDR3 has 15 amino acids. The CDR3 loop reads CASSSRQGNVNGYTF. The CDR3 coding sequence is TGTGCCAGCAGCTCTCGACAGGGGAATGTAAATGGCTACACCTTC.

The rearrangement links TRBV7-2 to TRBJ1-4; D is possibly TRBD1 (6 bases). This CDR3 is built from 15 residues. Germline lookup yields CDR1 SGHTA and CDR2 FQGNSA. V dropped 1 base and J dropped 7 bases, with 13 bases sitting between them. CDR3: CASSLVQGLSEKLFF. The CDR3 coding sequence is TGTGCCAGCAGCTTAGTGCAGGGGTTGAGTGAAAAACTGTTTTTT.

The chain carries TRBV7-2 and TRBJ1-1; 10 nucleotides align to TRBD1. The junction had 12 bases not matched to a gene; V was cut back by 6 bases and J by 8 bases. Germline CDR1 SGHTA, CDR2 FQGNSA. The CDR3 length is 15 residues. The CDR3 sequence is CASSSPPGQGIEAFF. The CDR3, as DNA: TGTGCCAGCAGTTCACCGCCGGGACAGGGGATAGAAGCTTTCTTT.

Comment on this clone: This sample includes further DNA sequences coding for the same CDR3. The rearrangement uses TRBV5-1 and TRBJ1-5; 8 bases match TRBD1. The germline V gene has CDR1 SGHRS and CDR2 YFSETQ. V lost 0 bases to trimming and J lost 4 bases; unmatched junction nucleotides: 3. The CDR3 contains 15 residues. This chain's CDR3 is CASSLDGQGNQPQHF. CDR3 nucleotide sequence: TGCGCCAGCAGCTTGGATGGACAGGGAAATCAGCCCCAGCATTTT.

The CDR3: CASSALGISGNTIYF. DNA of the CDR3: TGTGCCAGCAGTGCCCTCGGGATCTCTGGAAACACCATATATTTT. V and J are TRBV28 and TRBJ1-3; D gene ambiguous. This CDR3 has 15 residues. The V end was cut by 5 bases, the J end by 0 bases, with 11 bases between. Per the germline V gene, CDR1 is MDHEN and CDR2 is SYDVKM.

The J gene is TRBJ2-3, the V gene TRBV18; the D gene is possibly TRBD2 (6 bases). CDR3 length: 15 residues. Trimming shortened V by 3 bases and J by 0 bases, and 10 bases separated the two germline ends. Germline lookup yields CDR1 KGHSH and CDR2 LQKENI. CDR3: CASSPSGSSTDTQYF. The CDR3 DNA follows: TGTGCCAGCTCACCGAGCGGGTCTAGCACAGATACGCAGTATTTT.

This chain joins TRBV27 and TRBJ1-1; TRBD1 might be the D (5 bases). This CDR3 has 16 residues. CDR1 is MNHEY and CDR2 is SMNVEV in the germline V gene (reference sequence). Trimming pared 0 bases from V and 6 bases from J, leaving 17 bases between. CDR3: CASSLSVGRVASEAFF. The CDR3 DNA reads TGTGCCAGCAGTTTATCGGTCGGCAGGGTGGCCTCTGAAGCTTTCTTT.

The CDR3: CASSMGLAGPQETQYF. In DNA form, the CDR3 reads TGTGCCAGCAGCATGGGACTAGCGGGGCCCCAAGAGACCCAGTACTTC. V is TRBV11-3 and J is TRBJ2-5; 13 bases are shared with TRBD2. The ends lost 5 bases at V and 1 base at J; junction bases unmatched: 4. Germline V gives CDR1 SGHNT, CDR2 YENEEA. This CDR3 is built from 16 residues.

The V call is TRBV10-3, the J call TRBJ2-2; 7 bases fit TRBD1. This CDR3 has 17 residues. Trimming at V came to 5 bases and at J to 1 base, leaving 10 bases not matched to a gene. CDR1 is ENHRY and CDR2 is SYGVKD in the germline V gene. The CDR3 DNA reads as TGTGCCATCAGTTCGACTACTCAGGGGGTGAACACCGGGGAGCTGTTTTTT. It yields the protein CAISSTTQGVNTGELFF.

The genes are TRBV7-9 and TRBJ2-1; D possibly corresponds to TRBD1 (6 bases). Germline assignment: CDR1 SEHNR and CDR2 FQNEAQ (reference sequence). The V end was cut by 1 base, the J end by 5 bases, with 18 bases between. The CDR3 runs 17 residues. The CDR3 loop reads CASSLDLGGWVDNEQFF. DNA of the CDR3: TGTGCCAGCAGCTTAGATCTTGGGGGCTGGGTAGACAATGAGCAGTTCTTC.

The chain employs TRBV7-8 and TRBJ1-4; D is unresolved. Trimming pared 3 bases from V and 4 bases from J, leaving 9 bases between. The length of the CDR3 is 14 residues. Germline V gives CDR1 SGHVS, CDR2 FQNEAQ. The CDR3 loop reads CASSFRTVNEKLFF. CDR3 nucleotide sequence: TGTGCCAGCAGCTTCAGAACAGTTAATGAAAAACTGTTTTTT.